The 11 T cell receptor beta chains below come from one sample, sequenced in a study of cytomegalovirus exposure and HLA in healthy donors. This PCR relied on a set of 60 Vbeta primers and 13 Jbeta primers. The data were produced by immunoSEQ multiplex PCR, yet TCRdb's version contains in-frame clones alone and is incomplete. The sample lists 150,000 to 200,000 clones, around 84% occurring once. Specimen: PBMCs. These receptors all come from a young woman in good health and CMV-seronegative.

The genes are TRBV28 and TRBJ1-1; 8 positions agree with TRBD1. Germline V gene lookup returns CDR1 MDHEN and CDR2 SYDVKM. The CDR3 is 14 residues long. V shed 2 bases and J 9 bases; nucleotides not matched to a gene: 8. Here the CDR3 DNA reads TGTGCCAGCAGTTTAGGGGGGATCAGGGGGCAAGCTTTCTTT. It is translated as CASSLGGIRGQAFF.

The chain employs TRBV7-2 and TRBJ2-1; D remains ambiguous. This CDR3 region has 15 residues. The ends were cut back, 1 base at V and 0 bases at J, with 7 bases in the middle. The germline V gene has CDR1 SGHTA and CDR2 FQGNSA. This CDR3 reads CASSLGFGSYNEQFF. The CDR3 coding sequence is TGTGCCAGCAGCTTAGGATTCGGCTCCTACAATGAGCAGTTCTTC.

The chain uses TRBV7-9 and TRBJ1-6; D possibly corresponds to TRBD1 (6 bases). In germline, CDR1 is SEHNR, CDR2 FQNEAQ (reference sequence). Trimming took off 1 base at V and 5 bases at J, with 9 bases between the two ends. This CDR3 has 15 residues. The CDR3 DNA reads as TGTGCCAGCAGCTTAGAGGGGGGGGATAATTCACCCCTCCACTTT. This encodes CASSLEGGDNSPLHF.

The V call is TRBV6-5, the J call TRBJ2-5, with 10 bases identical to TRBD2. The DNA end is more similar to TRBJ2-7, so the J call may be wrong. Germline CDR1 reads MNHEY; CDR2 reads SVGAGI. The CDR3 is 15 residues long. CDR3 in amino acids: CASRPIAGGLYEQYF. The CDR3 DNA reads TGTGCCAGCAGACCCATAGCGGGGGGCCTCTACGAGCAGTACTTC.

V is TRBV7-2 and J is TRBJ2-7, with D unresolved. The CDR3 totals 14 residues. Germline assignment: CDR1 SGHTA and CDR2 FQGNSA. The V and J ends lost 0 bases and 4 bases respectively, with 10 bases between them. The CDR3: CASSLASSTYEQYF. The CDR3 DNA follows: TGTGCCAGCAGCTTAGCCTCAAGCACGTACGAGCAGTACTTC.

Only one count was recorded for this clone. The chain uses TRBV10-3 and TRBJ2-5, with 9 nucleotides matching TRBD2. CDR1 ENHRY and CDR2 SYGVKD come from the germline V gene. The CDR3 is 13 amino acids. After removal of 6 bases from V and 5 bases from J, the junction contained 4 bases not matched to a gene. The CDR3 is CAIRDTSGETQYF. Written as DNA, the CDR3 is TGTGCCATCAGGGATACTAGCGGGGAGACCCAGTACTTC.

J is TRBJ2-3 and V is TRBV19; a possible D gene is TRBD1 (6 bases). V was cut by 5 bases and J by 7 bases, with 19 bases left in between. There are 15 residues in the CDR3. Looked up from germline, CDR1 is LNHDA and CDR2 is SQIVND (reference sequence). The CDR3 DNA reads TGTGCCAGTAGTCCAGCCGAGACAGGAAGGCATACGCAGTATTTT. This sequence encodes CASSPAETGRHTQYF.

The V call is TRBV11-2, the J call TRBJ2-3; 8 nucleotides line up with TRBD2. The CDR3 runs 16 residues. Per germline, CDR1 SGHAT and CDR2 FQNNGV. V dropped 5 bases and J dropped 2; count of bases not matched to a gene: 9. The chain's CDR3 is CASSKHLAGHTDTQYF. CDR3 coding DNA: TGTGCCAGCAGCAAACATCTAGCGGGCCACACAGATACGCAGTATTTT.

This clone was observed a single time. The gene calls are TRBV29-1 and TRBJ2-3, with a tentative D call TRBD1 (5 bases). The V and J ends lost 2 bases and 4 bases respectively, with 16 bases between them. The CDR3 is 15 amino acids. CDR1 SQVTM and CDR2 ANQGSEA come from the germline V gene. CDR3 region: CSVEKLAGNADTQYF. In DNA, the CDR3 is TGCAGCGTTGAAAAATTGGCAGGGAACGCAGATACGCAGTATTTT.

This sequence joins TRBV5-4 and TRBJ2-1, with 7 bases lining up with TRBD2. This CDR3 region has 15 residues. Germline-derived CDR1 and CDR2 are SGHNT and YYREEE (reference sequence). The J segment lost 5 bases and the V segment lost 4 bases, leaving 9 bases of the junction unmatched. The CDR3: CASSRDGLADNEQFF. CDR3 nucleotide sequence: TGTGCCAGCAGCCGGGATGGGCTAGCGGACAATGAGCAGTTCTTC.

This clone was seen a single time. The chain employs TRBV6-5 and TRBJ2-1; 13 bases are a match to TRBD2. Germline V lookup: CDR1 MNHEY, CDR2 SVGAGI. V lost 5 bases and J lost 7; bases outside the gene matches: 5. There are 15 residues in the CDR3. The CDR3 loop is CASSAGTSGKNEQFF. In nucleotides, the CDR3 is TGTGCCAGCAGTGCCGGGACTAGCGGGAAGAATGAGCAGTTCTTC.